The 3 T cell receptor beta chains listed next were all sequenced from one sample in a study of control samples from healthy donors and cancer patients. Profiled with immunoSEQ multiplex PCR; TCRdb holds only in-frame clones, not every one. This table has about 120,000 clones, roughly 92% appearing once. Sequencing was performed on blood. The receptor set was obtained from a man in his thirties or forties in good health.

J is TRBJ1-2 and V is TRBV10-1; tentatively, D is TRBD1 (5 bases). This CDR3 contains 15 residues. The V gene lost 3 bases and the J gene lost 11 bases, with 22 bases spanning the gap. Looked up from germline, CDR1 is WNHNN and CDR2 is SYGVQD (reference sequence). The CDR3 region has the DNA TGCGCCAGCAGTGAAACATGGGACTCCCCGTCTGGGTACACCTTC. It translates to CASSETWDSPSGYTF.

This chain connects TRBV7-2 to TRBJ2-3; no definite D call. V was cut by 2 bases and J by 0 bases, with 6 bases left in between. The germline CDR1 and CDR2 sequences are SGHTA and FQGNSA. The CDR3 loop spans 14 amino acids. DNA for the CDR3: TGTGCCAGCAGCTTATTATCTAGCACAGATACGCAGTATTTT. It yields the protein CASSLLSSTDTQYF.

The chain is built from TRBV19 and TRBJ2-2; TRBD1 matches at 7 bases. This CDR3 has 16 residues. Germline CDR1 LNHDA, CDR2 SQIVND (reference sequence). Trimming removed 5 bases from V and 4 bases from J; junction bases left unmatched: 10. This CDR3 is CASSARQGYGTGELFF. CDR3 sequence (DNA): TGTGCCAGTAGTGCCCGACAGGGTTATGGCACCGGGGAGCTGTTTTTT.